This T cell receptor (beta chain) was captured by sequencing in a study of shared clonotypes between healthy human individuals. General study results and limits: With few donors, the genetic and exposure-history diversity represented was limited.

The length of the CDR3 is 15 residues. V was clipped by 7 bases and J by 3 bases; unmatched bases: 10. Germline lookup yields CDR1 LNHDA and CDR2 SQIVND (reference sequence). Unsorted PBMC replicate PCRs drew on around 310 ng DNA, representing approximately 27,000 T cell genomes. Data came from immunoSEQ multiplex PCR; TCRdb stores just in-frame clones and leaves some out. The data contain about 500,000 clones, roughly 80% of them singletons. In the case of this clone: Its antigen is not identified.

The sequenced sample was PBMCs. The rearrangement uses TRBV19 and TRBJ2-3; 7 bases are a match to TRBD1. The sequence came from a woman in her forties in good health. Some clones in this sample may be carry-over from other donors' samples. The CDR3 DNA sequence: TGTGCCAGTAATAATCCCGGGACAGCAACAGATACGCAGTATTTT. Translating gives CASNNPGTATDTQYF.